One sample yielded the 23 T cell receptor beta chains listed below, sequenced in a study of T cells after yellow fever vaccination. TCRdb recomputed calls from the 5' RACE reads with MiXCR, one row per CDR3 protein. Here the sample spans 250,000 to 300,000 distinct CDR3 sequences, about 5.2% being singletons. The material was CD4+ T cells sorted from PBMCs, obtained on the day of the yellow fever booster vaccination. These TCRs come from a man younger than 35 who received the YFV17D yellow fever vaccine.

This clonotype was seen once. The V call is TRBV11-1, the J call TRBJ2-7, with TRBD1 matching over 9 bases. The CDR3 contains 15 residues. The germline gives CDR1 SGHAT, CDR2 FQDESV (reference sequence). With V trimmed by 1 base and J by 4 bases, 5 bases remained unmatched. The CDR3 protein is CASSLETGGSYEQYF. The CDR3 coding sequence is TGTGCCAGCAGCTTAGAAACAGGGGGCTCGTACGAGCAGTACTTC.

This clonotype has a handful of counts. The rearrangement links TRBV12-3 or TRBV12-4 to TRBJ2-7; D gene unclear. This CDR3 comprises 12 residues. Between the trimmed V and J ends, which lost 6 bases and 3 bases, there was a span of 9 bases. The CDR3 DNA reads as TGTGCCAGCAGATCCCGAAACTACGAGCAGTACTTC. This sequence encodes CASRSRNYEQYF.

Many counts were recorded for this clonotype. The CDR3 DNA sequence: TGTGCCAGCAGCCTCGGACAGGGACCCTATGGCTACACCTTC. Its translation is CASSLGQGPYGYTF. The J gene is TRBJ1-2, the V gene TRBV7-9; TRBD1 matches 8 bases. V shed 5 bases, J shed 4 bases, and the junction held 6 bases outside the gene matches. Germline CDR1 is SEHNR and CDR2 is FQNEAQ (reference sequence). This CDR3 is built from 14 residues.

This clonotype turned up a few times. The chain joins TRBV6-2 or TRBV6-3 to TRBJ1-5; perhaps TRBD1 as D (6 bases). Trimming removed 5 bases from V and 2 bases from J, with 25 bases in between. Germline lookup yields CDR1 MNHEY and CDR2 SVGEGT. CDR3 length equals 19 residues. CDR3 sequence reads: CASSTRETTGFRGNQPQHF. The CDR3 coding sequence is TGTGCCAGCAGTACACGGGAGACAACAGGGTTTAGGGGCAATCAGCCCCAGCATTTT.

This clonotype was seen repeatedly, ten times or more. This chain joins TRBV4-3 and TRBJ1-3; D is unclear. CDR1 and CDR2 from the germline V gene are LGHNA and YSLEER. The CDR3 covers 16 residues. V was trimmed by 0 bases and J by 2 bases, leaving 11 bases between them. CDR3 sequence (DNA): TGCGCCAGCAGCCAAGATCCCCCGGGAGCTGGAAACACCATATATTTT. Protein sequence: CASSQDPPGAGNTIYF.

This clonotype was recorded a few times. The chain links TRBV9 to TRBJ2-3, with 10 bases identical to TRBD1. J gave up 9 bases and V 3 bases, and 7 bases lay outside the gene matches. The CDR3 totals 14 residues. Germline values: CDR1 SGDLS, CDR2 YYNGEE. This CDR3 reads CASSELTGGGTQYF. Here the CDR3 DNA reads TGTGCCAGCAGCGAATTGACAGGGGGCGGAACGCAGTATTTT.

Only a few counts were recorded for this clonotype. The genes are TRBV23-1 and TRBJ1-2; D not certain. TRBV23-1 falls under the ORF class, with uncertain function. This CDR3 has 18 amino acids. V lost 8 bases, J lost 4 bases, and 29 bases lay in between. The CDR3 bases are TGCGCCAGCCCCTTTCCCCACCAGGAGCCCATCCAGCTCTATGGCTACACCTTC. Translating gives CASPFPHQEPIQLYGYTF.

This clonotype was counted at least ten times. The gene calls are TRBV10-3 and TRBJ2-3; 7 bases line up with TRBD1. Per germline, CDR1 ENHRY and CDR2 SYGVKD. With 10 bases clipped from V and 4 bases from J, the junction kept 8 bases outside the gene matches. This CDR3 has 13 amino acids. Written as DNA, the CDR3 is TGTGCCACCGGAACAGGGGAAGCAGATACGCAGTATTTT. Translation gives CATGTGEADTQYF.

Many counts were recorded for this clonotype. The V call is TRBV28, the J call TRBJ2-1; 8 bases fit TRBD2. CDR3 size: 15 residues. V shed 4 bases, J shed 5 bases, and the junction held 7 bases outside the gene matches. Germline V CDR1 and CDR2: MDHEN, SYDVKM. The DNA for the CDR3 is TGTGCCAGCAGTTCAACGGGGGGGTCCAACAATGAGCAGTTCTTC. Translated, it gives CASSSTGGSNNEQFF.

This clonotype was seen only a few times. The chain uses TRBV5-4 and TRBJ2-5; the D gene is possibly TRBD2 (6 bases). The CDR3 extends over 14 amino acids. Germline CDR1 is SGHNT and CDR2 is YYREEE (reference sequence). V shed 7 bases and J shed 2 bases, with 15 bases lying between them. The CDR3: CASGRGSGQETQYF. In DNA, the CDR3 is TGTGCCAGCGGCCGGGGGAGCGGTCAAGAGACCCAGTACTTC.

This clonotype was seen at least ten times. CDR3 coding DNA: TGCGCCAGCAGCCCCTACTCGGGCGGGGGAGCCACAGATACGCAGTATTTT. Its protein product is CASSPYSGGGATDTQYF. This sequence joins TRBV5-1 and TRBJ2-3; 7 bases match TRBD2. The germline V gene encodes CDR1 SGHRS and CDR2 YFSETQ. Trimming removed 4 bases from V and 2 bases from J; junction bases left unmatched: 13. The CDR3 extends over 17 amino acids.

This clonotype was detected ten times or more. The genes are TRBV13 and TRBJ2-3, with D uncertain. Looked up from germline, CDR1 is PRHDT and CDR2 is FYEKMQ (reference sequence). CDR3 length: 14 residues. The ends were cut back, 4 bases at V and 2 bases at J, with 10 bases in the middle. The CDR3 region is CASSSDRYTDTQYF. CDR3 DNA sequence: TGTGCCAGCAGCTCTGATAGGTACACAGATACGCAGTATTTT.

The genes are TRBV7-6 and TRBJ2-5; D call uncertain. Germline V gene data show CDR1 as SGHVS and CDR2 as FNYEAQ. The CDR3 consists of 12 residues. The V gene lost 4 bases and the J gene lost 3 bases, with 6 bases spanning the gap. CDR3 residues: CASSSSEETQYF. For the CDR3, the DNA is TGTGCCAGCAGCTCCTCCGAAGAGACCCAGTACTTC.

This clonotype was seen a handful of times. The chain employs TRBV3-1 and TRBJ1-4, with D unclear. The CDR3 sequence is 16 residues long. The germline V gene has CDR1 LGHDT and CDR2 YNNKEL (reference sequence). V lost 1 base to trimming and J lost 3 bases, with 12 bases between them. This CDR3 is CASSQVGGTANEKLFF. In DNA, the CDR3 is TGTGCCAGCAGCCAAGTTGGAGGCACAGCTAATGAAAAACTGTTTTTT.

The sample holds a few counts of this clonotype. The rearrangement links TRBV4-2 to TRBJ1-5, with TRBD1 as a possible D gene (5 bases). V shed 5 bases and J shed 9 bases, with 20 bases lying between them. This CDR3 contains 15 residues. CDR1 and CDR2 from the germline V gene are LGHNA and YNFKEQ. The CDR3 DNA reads TGTGCCAGCAGCTCTGACGACAGTCCCTACCCGCCCCAGCATTTT. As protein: CASSSDDSPYPPQHF.

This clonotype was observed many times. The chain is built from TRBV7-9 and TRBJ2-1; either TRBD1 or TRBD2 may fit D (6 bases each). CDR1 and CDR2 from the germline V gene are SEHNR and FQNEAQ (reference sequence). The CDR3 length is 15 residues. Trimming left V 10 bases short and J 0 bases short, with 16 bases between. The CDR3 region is CATTRGPDSYNEQFF. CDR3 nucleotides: TGTGCCACGACTCGGGGGCCCGACTCCTACAATGAGCAGTTCTTC.

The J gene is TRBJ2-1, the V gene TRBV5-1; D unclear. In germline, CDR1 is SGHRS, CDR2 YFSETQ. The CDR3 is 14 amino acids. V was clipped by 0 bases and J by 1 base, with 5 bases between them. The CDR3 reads CASSLDFSYNEQFF. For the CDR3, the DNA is TGCGCCAGCAGCTTGGACTTTTCCTACAATGAGCAGTTCTTC.

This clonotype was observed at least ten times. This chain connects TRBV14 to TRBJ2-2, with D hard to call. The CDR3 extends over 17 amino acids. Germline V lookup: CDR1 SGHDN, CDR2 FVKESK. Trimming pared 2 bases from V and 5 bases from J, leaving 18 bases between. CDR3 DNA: TGTGCCAGCAGCCAATACGGCCTCAGAGCACCGACCGGGGAGCTGTTTTTT. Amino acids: CASSQYGLRAPTGELFF.

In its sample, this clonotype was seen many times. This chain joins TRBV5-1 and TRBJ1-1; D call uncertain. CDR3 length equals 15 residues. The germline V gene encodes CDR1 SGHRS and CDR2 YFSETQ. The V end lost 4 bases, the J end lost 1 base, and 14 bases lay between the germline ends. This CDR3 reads CASSLGPGKNTEAFF. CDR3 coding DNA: TGCGCCAGCAGCCTTGGACCGGGTAAGAACACTGAAGCTTTCTTT.

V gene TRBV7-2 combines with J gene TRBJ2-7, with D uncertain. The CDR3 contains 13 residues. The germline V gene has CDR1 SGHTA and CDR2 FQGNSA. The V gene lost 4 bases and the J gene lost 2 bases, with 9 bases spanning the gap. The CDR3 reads CASSSDFAYEQYV. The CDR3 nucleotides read TGTGCCAGCAGCTCCGACTTCGCCTACGAGCAGTACGTC.

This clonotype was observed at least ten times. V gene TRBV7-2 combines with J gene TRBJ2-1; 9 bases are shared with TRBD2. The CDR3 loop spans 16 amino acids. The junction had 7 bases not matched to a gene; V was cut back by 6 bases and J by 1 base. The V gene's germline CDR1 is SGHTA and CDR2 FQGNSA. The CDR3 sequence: CASRIAGGPSYNEQFF. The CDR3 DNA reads TGTGCCAGCAGGATCGCGGGGGGGCCTTCCTACAATGAGCAGTTCTTC.

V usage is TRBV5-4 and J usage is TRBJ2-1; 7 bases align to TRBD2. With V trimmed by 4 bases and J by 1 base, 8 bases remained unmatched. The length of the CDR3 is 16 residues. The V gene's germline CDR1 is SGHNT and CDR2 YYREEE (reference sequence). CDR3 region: CASSHKGSGSYNEQFF. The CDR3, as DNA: TGTGCCAGCAGCCACAAGGGTAGCGGGTCCTACAATGAGCAGTTCTTC.

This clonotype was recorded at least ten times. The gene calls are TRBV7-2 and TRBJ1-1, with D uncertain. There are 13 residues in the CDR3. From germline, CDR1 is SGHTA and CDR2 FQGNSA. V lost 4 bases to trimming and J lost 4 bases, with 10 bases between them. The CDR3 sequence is CASSSTGFTEAFF. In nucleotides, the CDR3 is TGTGCCAGCAGCTCTACGGGTTTCACTGAAGCTTTCTTT.